The sequence of this T cell receptor (beta chain) was determined in a study of blood T cell repertoires in COVID-19. There are 17 residues in the CDR3. The junction had 6 bases not matched to a gene; V was cut back by 4 bases and J by 2 bases. Germline V lookup: CDR1 SGHRS, CDR2 YFSETQ. The table came from immunoSEQ multiplex PCR; TCRdb's copy has only in-frame clones and leaves some out. The table has 150,000 or so clones, more than 65% seen once. Sequenced sample: peripheral blood. The genes are TRBV5-1 and TRBJ2-3; 14 nucleotides match TRBD2. The source of this sequence is a woman in her forties or fifties with acute or convalescent COVID-19. The CDR3 sequence: CASSPLTSGGATDTQYF. Here the CDR3 DNA reads TGCGCCAGCAGCCCTTTGACTAGCGGGGGGGCCACAGATACGCAGTATTTT.